The present T cell receptor beta chain was sequenced within a study of CD8+CD57+ T cells in acquired aplastic anemia. TCR beta VDJ and CDR3 profiles were obtained from a genomic DNA template. Via MiXCR, TCRdb re-called the reads, giving one row per CDR3 protein. Altogether 450,000 to 550,000 distinct CDR3 sequences are present, around 32% being singletons, with the ten largest covering around 0.82%. This clonotype turned up a few times. Sequence at one end of the junction differs from germline and may be a read error. For sequencing, patients were chosen who had shown expansion of CD8+CD57+ cells by flow cytometry. CDR1 and CDR2 from the germline V gene are ENHRY and SYGVKD. The CDR3 extends over 15 amino acids.

Sequences were obtained from sorted CD4+, CD8+, or CD8+CD57+ T cells (not recorded which) from PBMCs. The sequence derives from a human donor with aplastic anemia. The V and J genes are TRBV10-3 and TRBJ2-7; 10 bases align to TRBD1. The chain's CDR3 is CASSFSGTGAYEQYF. CDR3 nucleotides: TGTGCCAGCAGTTTTTCCGGGACAGGGGCCTACGAGCAGTACTTC.